What follows is one T cell receptor (beta chain) and its context. CDR1 and CDR2 from the germline V gene are KGHSH and LQKENI. The length of the CDR3 is 15 residues. Deletions cut 4 bases from V and 7 bases from J, with 19 bases between. Recruitment covered about 25 US areas and drew participants whose ages spanned roughly 18 to 90 years. The data were produced by immunoSEQ multiplex PCR, yet TCRdb's version contains in-frame clones alone and is incomplete. This table has about 220,000 clones, about 79% appearing once. The entry originates in a study of blood T cell repertoires in COVID-19. The wider study: Sources were T cells, B-cell-depleted T cells, or PBMCs; the material itself was cDNA or gDNA.

The clonotype was recovered from a woman in her sixties who had recovered from COVID-19. The V gene is TRBV18, the J gene TRBJ1-2; D is perhaps TRBD1 (6 bases). The source material was PBMCs or T cells enriched from blood (not recorded which). CDR3 residues: CASSLMESQGPGYTF. The DNA for the CDR3 is TGTGCCAGCTCACTAATGGAATCCCAGGGGCCTGGCTACACCTTC.